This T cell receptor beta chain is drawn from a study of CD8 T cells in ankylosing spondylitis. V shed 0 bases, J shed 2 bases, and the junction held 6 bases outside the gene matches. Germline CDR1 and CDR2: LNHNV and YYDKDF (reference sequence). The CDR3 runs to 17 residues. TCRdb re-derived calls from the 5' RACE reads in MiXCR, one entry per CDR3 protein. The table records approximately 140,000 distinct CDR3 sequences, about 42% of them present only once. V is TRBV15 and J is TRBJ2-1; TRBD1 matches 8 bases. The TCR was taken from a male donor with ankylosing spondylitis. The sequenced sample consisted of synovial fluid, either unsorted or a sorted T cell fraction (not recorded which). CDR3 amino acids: CATSRDVLRGPYNEQFF. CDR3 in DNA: TGTGCCACCAGCAGAGATGTCCTCAGGGGGCCCTACAATGAGCAGTTCTTC.